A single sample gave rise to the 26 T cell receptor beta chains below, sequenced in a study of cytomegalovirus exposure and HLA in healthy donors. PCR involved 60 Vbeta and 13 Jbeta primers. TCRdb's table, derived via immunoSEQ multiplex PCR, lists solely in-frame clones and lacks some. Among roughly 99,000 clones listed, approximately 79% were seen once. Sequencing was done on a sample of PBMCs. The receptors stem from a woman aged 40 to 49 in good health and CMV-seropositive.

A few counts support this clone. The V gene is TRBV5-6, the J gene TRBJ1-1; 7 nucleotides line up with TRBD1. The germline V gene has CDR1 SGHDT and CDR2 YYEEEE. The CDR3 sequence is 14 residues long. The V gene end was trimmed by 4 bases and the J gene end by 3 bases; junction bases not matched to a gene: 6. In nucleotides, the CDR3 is TGTGCCAGCAGCGAGGGGGCGTCGGACACTGAAGCTTTCTTT. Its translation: CASSEGASDTEAFF.

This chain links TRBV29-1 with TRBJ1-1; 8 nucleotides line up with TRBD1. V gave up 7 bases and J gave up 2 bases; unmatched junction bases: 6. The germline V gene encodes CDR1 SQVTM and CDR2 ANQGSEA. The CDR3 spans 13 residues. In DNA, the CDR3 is TGCAGCGCCCCGACAGGGGTTAACACTGAAGCTTTCTTT. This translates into CSAPTGVNTEAFF.

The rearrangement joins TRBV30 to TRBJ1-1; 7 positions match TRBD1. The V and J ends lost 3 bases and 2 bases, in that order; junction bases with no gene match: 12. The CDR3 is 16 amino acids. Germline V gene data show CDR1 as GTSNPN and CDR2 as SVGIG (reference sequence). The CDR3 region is CAWSLPHRGSNTEAFF. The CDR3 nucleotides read TGTGCCTGGAGCCTCCCTCACAGGGGATCTAACACTGAAGCTTTCTTT.

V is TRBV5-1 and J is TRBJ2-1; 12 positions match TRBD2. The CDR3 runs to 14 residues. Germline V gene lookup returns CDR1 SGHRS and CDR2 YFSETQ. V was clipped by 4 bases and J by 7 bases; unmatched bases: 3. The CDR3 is CASSIGTSGNEQFF. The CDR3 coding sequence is TGCGCCAGCAGCATAGGGACTAGCGGGAATGAGCAGTTCTTC.

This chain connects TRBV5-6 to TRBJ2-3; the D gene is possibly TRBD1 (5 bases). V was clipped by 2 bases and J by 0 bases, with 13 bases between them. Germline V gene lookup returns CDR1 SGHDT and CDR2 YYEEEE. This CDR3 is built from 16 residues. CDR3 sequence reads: CASSFRLAGSTDTQYF. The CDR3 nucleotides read TGTGCCAGCAGCTTTCGGTTGGCAGGGAGCACAGATACGCAGTATTTT.

The CDR3 here is CASSFGIASGKFF. The CDR3 region has the DNA TGTGCCAGCAGCTTTGGTATTGCTAGCGGGAAGTTCTTC. The gene calls are TRBV7-8 and TRBJ2-1, with 9 bases lining up with TRBD2. The CDR3 is 13 residues long. From germline, CDR1 is SGHVS and CDR2 FQNEAQ. With 3 bases clipped from V and 14 bases from J, the junction kept 8 bases outside the gene matches.

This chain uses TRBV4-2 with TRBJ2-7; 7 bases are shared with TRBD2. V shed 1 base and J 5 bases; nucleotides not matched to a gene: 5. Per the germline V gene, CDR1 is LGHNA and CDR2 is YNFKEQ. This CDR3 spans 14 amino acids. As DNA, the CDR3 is TGTGCCAGCAGCCAAGTGACTAGCACCCACGAGCAGTACTTC. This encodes CASSQVTSTHEQYF.

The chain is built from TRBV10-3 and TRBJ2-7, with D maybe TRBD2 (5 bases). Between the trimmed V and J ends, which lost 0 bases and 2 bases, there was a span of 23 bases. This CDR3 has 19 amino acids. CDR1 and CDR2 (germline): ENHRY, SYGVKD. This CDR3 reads CAISESAPGGPTFTYEQYF. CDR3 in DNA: TGTGCCATCAGTGAGTCGGCTCCCGGAGGACCTACTTTCACCTACGAGCAGTACTTC.

The CDR3 protein is CASTSGQGAVNTEAFF. The CDR3 bases are TGTGCCAGCACTTCTGGACAGGGGGCGGTGAACACTGAAGCTTTCTTT. The rearrangement links TRBV6-6 to TRBJ1-1, with 11 bases fitting TRBD1. The V and J ends lost 7 bases and 0 bases, in that order; junction bases with no gene match: 7. The CDR3 length is 16 residues. Germline loops: CDR1 MNHNY, CDR2 SVGAGI (reference sequence).

CDR3 sequence reads: CASNLQGSNTEAFF. The CDR3 DNA sequence: TGTGCCAGTAACTTGCAGGGGTCGAACACTGAAGCTTTCTTT. The genes are TRBV7-9 and TRBJ1-1, with a possible D match to TRBD1 (6 bases). The CDR3 loop spans 14 amino acids. Trimming stripped 9 bases from V and 1 base from J, with 15 bases between. Germline loops: CDR1 SEHNR, CDR2 FQNEAQ (reference sequence).

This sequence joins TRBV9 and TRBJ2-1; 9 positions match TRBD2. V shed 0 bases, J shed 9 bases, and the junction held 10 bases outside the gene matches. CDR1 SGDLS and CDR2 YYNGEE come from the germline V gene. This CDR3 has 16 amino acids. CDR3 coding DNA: TGTGCCAGCAGCGTAGGGAGCGGGGGGATTGTTACTGAGCAGTTCTTC. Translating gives CASSVGSGGIVTEQFF.

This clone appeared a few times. For the CDR3, the DNA is TGTGCCAGCGCGGGACAGGGGTACACCGGGGAGCTGTTTTTT. The encoded protein is CASAGQGYTGELFF. V gene TRBV2 combines with J gene TRBJ2-2; 10 bases match TRBD1. CDR1 and CDR2 from the germline V gene are SNHLY and FYNNEI. The ends lost 8 bases at V and 3 bases at J; junction bases unmatched: 3. The CDR3 contains 14 residues. The variable domain in full, completed from reference TRBV2 and TRBJ2-2, reads EPEVTQTPSHQVTQMGQEVILRCVPISNHLYFYWYRQILGQKVEFLVSFYNNEISEKSEIFDDQFSVERPDGSNFTLKIRSTKLEDSAMYFCASAGQGYTGELFFGEGSRLTVL.

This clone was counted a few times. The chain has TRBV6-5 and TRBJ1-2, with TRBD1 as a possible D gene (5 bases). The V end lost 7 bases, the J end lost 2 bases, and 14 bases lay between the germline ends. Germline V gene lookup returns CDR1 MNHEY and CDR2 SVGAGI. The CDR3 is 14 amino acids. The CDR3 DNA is TGTGCCAGCATTACCCCGGGGGGGAACTATGGCTACACCTTC. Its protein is CASITPGGNYGYTF.

The CDR3: CASSQDFLAGGANEQFF. CDR3 bases: TGCGCCAGCAGCCAAGACTTCCTAGCGGGGGGTGCGAATGAGCAGTTCTTC. This rearrangement joins TRBV4-3 to TRBJ2-1; TRBD2 aligns across 11 bases. Trimming took 0 bases from V and 7 from J; bases not matched to a gene: 8. The germline CDR1 and CDR2 sequences are LGHNA and YSLEER. The CDR3 length is 17 residues.

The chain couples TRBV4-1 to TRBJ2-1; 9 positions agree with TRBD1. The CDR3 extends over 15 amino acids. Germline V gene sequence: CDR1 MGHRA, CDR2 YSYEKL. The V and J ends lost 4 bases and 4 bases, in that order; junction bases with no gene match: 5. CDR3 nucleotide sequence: TGCGCCAGCAGCCTGGGACAGGGTAGATACAATGAGCAGTTCTTC. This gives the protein CASSLGQGRYNEQFF.

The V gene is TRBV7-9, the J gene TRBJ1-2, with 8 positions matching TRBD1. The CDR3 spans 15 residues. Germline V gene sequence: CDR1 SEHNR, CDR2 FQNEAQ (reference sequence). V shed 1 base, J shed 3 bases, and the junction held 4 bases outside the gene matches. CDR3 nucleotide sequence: TGTGCCAGCAGCTTAGGGGACAGGAGACACTATGGCTACACCTTC. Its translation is CASSLGDRRHYGYTF.

The CDR3 spells CATSRVQFNGYTF. CDR3 DNA sequence: TGTGCCACCAGCAGAGTACAATTTAATGGCTACACCTTC. The chain combines TRBV15 with TRBJ1-2, with unresolved D. The V gene lost 1 base and the J gene lost 6 bases, with 9 bases spanning the gap. Germline values: CDR1 LNHNV, CDR2 YYDKDF (reference sequence). This CDR3 has 13 amino acids.

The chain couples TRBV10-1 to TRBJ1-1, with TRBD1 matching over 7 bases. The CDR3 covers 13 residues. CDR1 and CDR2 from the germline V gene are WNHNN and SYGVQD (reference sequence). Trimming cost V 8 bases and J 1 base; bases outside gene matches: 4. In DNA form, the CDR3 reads TGCGCCAGCCGCAGGGGGGCGAACACTGAAGCTTTCTTT. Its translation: CASRRGANTEAFF.

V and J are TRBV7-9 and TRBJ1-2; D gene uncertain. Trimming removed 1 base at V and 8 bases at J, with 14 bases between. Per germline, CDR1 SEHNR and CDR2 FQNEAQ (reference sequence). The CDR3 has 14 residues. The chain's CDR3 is CASSLGQVVGGYTF. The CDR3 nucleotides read TGTGCCAGCAGCTTAGGGCAGGTCGTGGGCGGCTACACCTTC.

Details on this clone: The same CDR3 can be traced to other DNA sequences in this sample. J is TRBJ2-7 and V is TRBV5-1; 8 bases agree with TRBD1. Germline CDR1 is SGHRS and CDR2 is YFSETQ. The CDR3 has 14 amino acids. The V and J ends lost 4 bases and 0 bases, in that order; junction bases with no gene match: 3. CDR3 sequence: CASSPGQGSYEQYF. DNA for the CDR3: TGCGCCAGCAGCCCCGGACAGGGCTCCTACGAGCAGTACTTC.

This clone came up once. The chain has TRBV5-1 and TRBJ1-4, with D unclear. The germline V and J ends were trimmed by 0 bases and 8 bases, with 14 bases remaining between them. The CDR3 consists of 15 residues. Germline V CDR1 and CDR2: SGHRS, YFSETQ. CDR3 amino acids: CASSLGGEGGEKLFF. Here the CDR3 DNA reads TGCGCCAGCAGCTTGGGAGGAGAAGGAGGCGAAAAACTGTTTTTT.

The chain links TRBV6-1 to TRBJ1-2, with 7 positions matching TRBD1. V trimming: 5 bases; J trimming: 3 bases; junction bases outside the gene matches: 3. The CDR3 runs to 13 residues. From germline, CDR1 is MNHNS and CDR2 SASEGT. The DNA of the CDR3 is TGTGCCAGCAGTTGGGACAGATACTATGGCTACACCTTC. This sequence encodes CASSWDRYYGYTF.

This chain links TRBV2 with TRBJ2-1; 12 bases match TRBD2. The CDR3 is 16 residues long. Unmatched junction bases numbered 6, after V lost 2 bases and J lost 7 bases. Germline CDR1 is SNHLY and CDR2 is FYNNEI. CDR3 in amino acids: CASSESPSGGANEQFF. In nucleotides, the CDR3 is TGTGCCAGCAGTGAATCGCCTAGCGGGGGGGCAAATGAGCAGTTCTTC.

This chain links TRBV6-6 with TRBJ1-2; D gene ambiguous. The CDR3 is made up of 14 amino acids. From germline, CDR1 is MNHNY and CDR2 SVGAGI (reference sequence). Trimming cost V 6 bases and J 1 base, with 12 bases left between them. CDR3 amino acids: CASSHQTVNYGYTF. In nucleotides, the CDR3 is TGTGCCAGCAGCCATCAAACAGTTAACTATGGCTACACCTTC.

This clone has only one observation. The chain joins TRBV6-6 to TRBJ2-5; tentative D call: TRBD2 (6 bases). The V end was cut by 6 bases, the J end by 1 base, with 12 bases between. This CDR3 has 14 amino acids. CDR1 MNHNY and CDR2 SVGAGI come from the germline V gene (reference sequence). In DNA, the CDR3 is TGTGCCAGCAGGACTAGAAGGTCCCAAGAGACCCAGTACTTC. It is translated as CASRTRRSQETQYF.

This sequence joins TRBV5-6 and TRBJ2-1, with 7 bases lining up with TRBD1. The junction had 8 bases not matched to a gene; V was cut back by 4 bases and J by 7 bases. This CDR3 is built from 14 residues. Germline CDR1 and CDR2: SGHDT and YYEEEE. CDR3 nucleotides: TGTGCCAGCAGCAGAGACAGGGTCGGTAATGAGCAGTTCTTC. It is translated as CASSRDRVGNEQFF.